This T cell receptor beta chain was identified during a study of naive and memory T cell subsets. Four PCR rounds used nested alpha and beta constant region primers plus the SP2 primer. TCRdb independently ran MiXCR on the 5' RACE reads; one entry per CDR3 protein. The sample carries about 62,000 distinct CDR3 sequences, more than 6% recorded once. A UMI-containing oligonucleotide was joined by 3' ligation to the TCR cDNA template. Input was roughly 1 to 1000 ng of DNase-treated total RNA without cell sorting. The germline V gene has CDR1 MDHEN and CDR2 SYDVKM. V lost 4 bases and J 5 bases, leaving 6 bases between the germline ends. The CDR3 covers 12 residues.

The chain is built from TRBV28 and TRBJ1-5; D unclear. The clonotype originates from a female donor in good health. CDR3: CASSSSHQPQHF. The CDR3 nucleotides read TGTGCCAGCAGTTCCTCTCATCAGCCCCAGCATTTT.